This T cell receptor beta chain was retrieved from a study of early T cells in non-severe SARS-CoV-2 infection. The wider study: It was bulk RNA from unsorted whole blood that was sequenced, and the chains were unpaired.

TCRdb reprocessed the 5' RACE reads via MiXCR and lists one record per CDR3 protein. Of around 81,000 distinct CDR3 sequences in the sample, 11% to 15% were seen once. V gave up 4 bases and J gave up 0 bases; unmatched junction bases: 9. The CDR3 is made up of 19 amino acids. The germline V gene encodes CDR1 SGHTA and CDR2 FQGNSA. This TCR was recovered from an adult who was a healthcare worker with PCR-confirmed SARS-CoV-2 infection or an uninfected control (not recorded which). The sample taken for sequencing was whole blood. The chain is built from TRBV7-2 and TRBJ2-3; 14 bases match TRBD2. The CDR3 DNA reads TGTGCCAGCAGCTCCGGGACTAGCGGGGGTCCTCCTAGCACAGATACGCAGTATTTT. Its protein product is CASSSGTSGGPPSTDTQYF.